Below are 22 T cell receptor beta chains sequenced from a single sample in a study of blood T cell repertoires in COVID-19. Measured with immunoSEQ multiplex PCR; TCRdb has only the in-frame clones, and not every one. The table includes 50,000 or so clones, roughly nine tenths detected once. Sequenced input: peripheral blood. The receptor set was obtained from a human donor in a cohort sampled during active COVID-19.

V usage is TRBV28 and J usage is TRBJ1-3; a possible D gene is TRBD1 (5 bases). V lost 3 bases, J lost 4 bases, and 16 bases lay in between. Germline V gene data show CDR1 as MDHEN and CDR2 as SYDVKM. The CDR3 is 16 residues long. In nucleotides, the CDR3 is TGTGCCAGCAGTTTCCTCAGGGCTCGTTTAGGAAACACCATATATTTT. Residues: CASSFLRARLGNTIYF. The full variable domain, completed using reference TRBV28 and TRBJ1-3, is DVKVTQSSRYLVKRTGEKVFLECVQDMDHENMFWYRQDPGLGLRLIYFSYDVKMKEKGDIPEGYSVSREKKERFSLILESASTNQTSMYLCASSFLRARLGNTIYFGEGSWLTVV.

The genes are TRBV25-1 and TRBJ2-1, with 10 bases identical to TRBD1. V was pared by 4 bases and J by 5 bases, with 5 bases of the junction left unmatched. This CDR3 region has 15 residues. Looked up from germline, CDR1 is MGHDK and CDR2 is SYGVNS. Here the CDR3 reads CASSGGTGAHNEQFF. The CDR3, as DNA: TGTGCCAGCAGTGGAGGGACAGGGGCCCACAATGAGCAGTTCTTC.

The rearrangement uses TRBV10-3 and TRBJ2-7; D is perhaps TRBD1 (5 bases). The CDR3 length is 14 residues. Trimming stripped 2 bases from V and 3 bases from J, with 11 bases between. Germline V gene sequence: CDR1 ENHRY, CDR2 SYGVKD. Here the CDR3 DNA reads TGTGCCATCAGTGAGAGTATAAGGGGCTACGAGCAGTACGTC. This codes for CAISESIRGYEQYV.

This sequence joins TRBV7-9 and TRBJ2-1; 9 bases are shared with TRBD2. The CDR3 is made up of 14 amino acids. CDR1 and CDR2 from the germline V gene are SEHNR and FQNEAQ (reference sequence). V lost 5 bases, J lost 8 bases, and 7 bases stayed unmatched. CDR3 protein: CASSQSSGVDEQFF. As DNA, the CDR3 is TGTGCCAGCAGCCAGTCTAGCGGGGTCGATGAGCAGTTCTTC.

J is TRBJ1-2 and V is TRBV5-1, with 8 bases fitting TRBD1. The CDR3 extends over 15 amino acids. The V gene end was trimmed by 4 bases and the J gene end by 4 bases; junction bases not matched to a gene: 9. Germline assignment: CDR1 SGHRS and CDR2 YFSETQ. In DNA, the CDR3 is TGCGCCAGCAGCCCCGAGGGGACAGGCGGCTATGGCTACACCTTC. Translation: CASSPEGTGGYGYTF. The whole variable domain, filled in from reference TRBV5-1 and TRBJ1-2, reads KAGVTQTPRYLIKTRGQQVTLSCSPISGHRSVSWYQQTPGQGLQFLFEYFSETQRNKGNFPGRFSGRQFSNSRSEMNVSTLELGDSALYLCASSPEGTGGYGYTFGSGTRLTVV.

The chain recombines TRBV24-1 with TRBJ1-1; weak D call: TRBD1 (6 bases). Germline V gene lookup returns CDR1 KGHDR and CDR2 SFDVKD. V was trimmed by 10 bases and J by 1 base, leaving 12 bases between them. This CDR3 region has 13 residues. DNA of the CDR3: TGTGCCACGCGGCAACAGGGGAACACTGAAGCTTTCTTT. Translated, it gives CATRQQGNTEAFF.

There are a few counts of this clone. The chain is built from TRBV10-1 and TRBJ2-6, with 10 positions matching TRBD1. Germline V lookup: CDR1 WNHNN, CDR2 SYGVQD (reference sequence). The CDR3 totals 16 residues. Losses at the gene ends were 11 bases for V and 0 bases for J; bases not matched to a gene: 7. This CDR3 is CAGRTGGVSGANVLTF. CDR3 sequence (DNA): TGCGCCGGTCGGACAGGGGGGGTCTCTGGGGCCAACGTCCTGACTTTC.

The V and J genes are TRBV13 and TRBJ1-5, with TRBD1 identical over 12 bases. The ends lost 5 bases at V and 6 bases at J; junction bases unmatched: 5. CDR1 and CDR2 from the germline V gene are PRHDT and FYEKMQ (reference sequence). CDR3 size: 15 residues. CDR3 in amino acids: CASSQGQGAIQPQHF. CDR3 sequence (DNA): TGTGCCAGCAGCCAGGGACAGGGGGCTATTCAGCCCCAGCATTTT.

This sequence joins TRBV19 and TRBJ2-2, with TRBD2 matching over 8 bases. The CDR3 extends over 16 amino acids. Germline V gene lookup returns CDR1 LNHDA and CDR2 SQIVND (reference sequence). J was trimmed by 3 bases and V by 7 bases; bases with no gene match: 10. CDR3 protein: CASTQRRGADTGELFF. The CDR3 nucleotides read TGTGCCAGTACCCAACGGCGGGGGGCGGACACCGGGGAGCTGTTTTTT.

The genes are TRBV3-1 (or the pseudogene TRBV3-2) and TRBJ2-5, with 9 bases matching TRBD2. V lost 1 base to trimming and J lost 3 bases; unmatched junction nucleotides: 15. The CDR3 has 19 residues. CDR1 is LGHDT, CDR2 YNNKEL, per germline (reference sequence). The CDR3 loop is CASSQVWSSGRSGKETQYF. CDR3 sequence (DNA): TGTGCCAGCAGCCAAGTGTGGTCGAGCGGGAGGAGTGGCAAAGAGACCCAGTACTTC.

The chain recombines TRBV5-5 with TRBJ2-7, with TRBD2 matching 12 bases. V lost 4 bases and J lost 3; bases outside the gene matches: 5. The germline gives CDR1 SGHKS, CDR2 YYEKEE (reference sequence). This CDR3 comprises 15 residues. CDR3 nucleotides: TGTGCCAGCAGCCCGGCGACTAGCGGGAGCTACGAGCAGTACGTC. It encodes CASSPATSGSYEQYV.

The V call is TRBV5-1, the J call TRBJ2-2; D is possibly TRBD1 (6 bases). CDR1 is SGHRS and CDR2 is YFSETQ in the germline V gene. V was shortened by 4 bases and J by 7 bases, with 17 bases between the two germline ends. The CDR3 is 15 amino acids. The CDR3 bases are TGCGCCAGCAGCCTGGGGTTACCCAGGGGCGGGGAGCTGTTTTTT. Translated: CASSLGLPRGGELFF.

The count of this clone is one. The V call is TRBV6-5, the J call TRBJ2-6; possibly TRBD1 for D (5 bases). The V end was cut by 6 bases, the J end by 3 bases, with 9 bases between. CDR1 and CDR2 (germline): MNHEY, SVGAGI. The CDR3 has 14 amino acids. The CDR3, as DNA: TGTGCCAGCAGACAGGACGTTGGGGCCAACGTCCTGACTTTC. Amino acids: CASRQDVGANVLTF.

CDR3 residues: CATSRDLGTSGYTF. CDR3 DNA: TGTGCCACCAGCAGAGATCTTGGCACGTCTGGCTACACCTTC. This chain links TRBV15 with TRBJ1-2; the D is unclear. V was clipped by 0 bases and J by 7 bases, with 12 bases between them. The CDR3 has 14 amino acids. Per germline, CDR1 LNHNV and CDR2 YYDKDF (reference sequence). The whole variable domain, remainder taken from reference TRBV15 and TRBJ1-2, is DAMVIQNPRYQVTQFGKPVTLSCSQTLNHNVMYWYQQKSSQAPKLLFHYYDKDFNNEADTPDNFQSRRPNTSFCFLDIRSPGLGDTAMYLCATSRDLGTSGYTFGSGTRLTVV.

This chain uses TRBV6-2 or TRBV6-3 with TRBJ2-1, with D perhaps matching TRBD2 (5 bases). This CDR3 is 14 amino acids long. V lost 0 bases and J lost 10, with 13 bases in between. From germline, CDR1 is MNHEY and CDR2 SVGEGT. The CDR3, as DNA: TGTGCCAGCAGTTACTCTATCAAGAGGGTGGAGCAGTTCTTC. Residues: CASSYSIKRVEQFF.

The rearrangement links TRBV4-3 to TRBJ2-1, with D possibly matching TRBD2 (6 bases). In germline, CDR1 is LGHNA, CDR2 YSLEER. V lost 0 bases, J lost 4 bases, and 10 bases lay in between. CDR3 size: 15 residues. The CDR3, as DNA: TGCGCCAGCAGCCAAGAGGGGCGGGATTACAATGAGCAGTTCTTC. Amino acid sequence: CASSQEGRDYNEQFF.

The rearrangement uses TRBV9 and TRBJ2-1; 7 bases line up with TRBD2. CDR3 length: 16 residues. Germline CDR1 SGDLS, CDR2 YYNGEE. V lost 3 bases and J lost 1; bases outside the gene matches: 7. This CDR3 reads CASSAERESSYNEQFF. The CDR3 DNA is TGTGCCAGCAGCGCAGAGCGGGAATCGTCCTACAATGAGCAGTTCTTC. Filled out from reference TRBV9 and TRBJ2-1, the complete variable domain reads DSGVTQTPKHLITATGQRVTLRCSPRSGDLSVYWYQQSLDQGLQFLIQYYNGEERAKGNILERFSAQQFPDLHSELNLSSLELGDSALYFCASSAERESSYNEQFFGPGTRLTVL.

The chain uses TRBV28 and TRBJ2-5; a weak D match, TRBD2 (5 bases). The CDR3 contains 14 residues. Trimming removed 5 bases at V and 1 base at J, with 11 bases between. Germline CDR1 is MDHEN and CDR2 is SYDVKM. The CDR3 DNA is TGTGCCAGCAGTCAACCTCGGGGCCAAGAGACCCAGTACTTC. It encodes CASSQPRGQETQYF.

This clone has a single count. This rearrangement joins TRBV6-1 to TRBJ2-4; TRBD2 matches 11 bases. The germline V gene encodes CDR1 MNHNS and CDR2 SASEGT. After removal of 2 bases from V and 8 bases from J, the junction contained 8 bases not matched to a gene. CDR3 length equals 16 residues. In nucleotides, the CDR3 is TGTGCCAGCAGTGAATCTAGCGGGGGGTTTTACCACATTCAGTACTTC. It translates to CASSESSGGFYHIQYF.

V usage is TRBV23-1 and J usage is TRBJ2-7; tentative D call: TRBD2 (6 bases). TRBV23-1 is marked as an open reading frame, function uncertain. The CDR3 runs to 17 residues. The V gene lost 0 bases and the J gene lost 6 bases, with 21 bases spanning the gap. The CDR3 spells CASSQSGVGAGKIEQYV. The CDR3 bases are TGCGCCAGCAGTCAATCAGGGGTCGGGGCGGGGAAGATCGAGCAGTACGTC.

This chain uses TRBV27 with TRBJ2-3; D is perhaps TRBD2 (7 bases). The length of the CDR3 is 15 residues. V dropped 0 bases and J dropped 7 bases, with 14 bases sitting between them. In germline, CDR1 is MNHEY, CDR2 SMNVEV (reference sequence). CDR3 DNA sequence: TGTGCCAGCAGTTTATCTGGCGGGGGCCTAAATACGCAGTATTTT. This codes for CASSLSGGGLNTQYF.

The table lists this clone with a count of one. The gene calls are TRBV3-1 (or the pseudogene TRBV3-2) and TRBJ2-1; tentative D call: TRBD1 (5 bases). The germline V and J ends were trimmed by 0 bases and 0 bases, with 6 bases remaining between them. The CDR3 is 15 residues long. Germline V gene lookup returns CDR1 LGHDT and CDR2 YNNKEL (reference sequence). This chain's CDR3 is CASSQEGVSYNEQFF. CDR3 coding DNA: TGTGCCAGCAGCCAAGAAGGGGTCTCCTACAATGAGCAGTTCTTC.